A single T cell receptor (beta chain) is shown here with its context. The participants were between about 18 and 89 years old and came from about two dozen US areas. This entry is derived from a study of blood T cell repertoires in COVID-19. Looking at the study overall: There were acute and convalescent COVID-19 samples, and they came from the United States, Italy and Spain. PBMCs, B-cell-depleted T cells, or T cells were the source of the cDNA or gDNA that made up the material.

Per the germline V gene, CDR1 is MNHEY and CDR2 is SMNVEV (reference sequence). Germline trimming cut 4 bases from V and 2 bases from J; bases unmatched to any gene: 5. The CDR3 is 15 residues long. Original handling: Estimates of nucleated cell counts were drawn from the amplification of reference gene primers. The data were produced by immunoSEQ multiplex PCR, yet TCRdb's version contains in-frame clones alone and is incomplete. V, J and clone size derive from that table, while D and trimming were established from the DNA sequence. The table lists 200,000 or so clones, around 83% of them singletons.

The TCR was taken from a woman between 40 and 55 years old with acute COVID-19. The source material was PBMCs or T cells enriched from blood (not recorded which). V gene TRBV27 combines with J gene TRBJ1-2, with TRBD1 identical over 9 bases. The CDR3 sequence is CASSSRTGVNYGYTF. The CDR3 DNA reads as TGTGCCAGCAGTTCCCGGACAGGGGTGAACTATGGCTACACCTTC.